One T cell receptor (beta chain) is described in this entry. Antigen: not known. Per germline, CDR1 LNHNV and CDR2 YYDKDF (reference sequence). The CDR3 is made up of 13 amino acids. V lost 0 bases, J lost 5 bases, and 7 bases lay in between. The sample comes from a study of identifying expanded T cells in peripheral blood. Study results and limitations: Approximately two-week clone count variance significantly increased as total template count grew. Technical replicates showed approximately 1.2 changed clones; approximately 2 weeks roughly 18; four weeks 19.

The method was immunoSEQ multiplex PCR; TCRdb's version includes in-frame clones alone and lacks a portion of them. The table has about 100,000 clones, 88% seen once. During the collection period, no donor immune events like infections were recorded. The rearrangement links TRBV15 to TRBJ2-5; D is ambiguous. Sequenced material: blood. The TCR originated in a person aged 18 to 70 in good health. The CDR3 protein is CATSRDSWETQYF. Here the CDR3 DNA reads TGTGCCACCAGCAGAGATAGCTGGGAGACCCAGTACTTC. Filled out from reference TRBV15 and TRBJ2-5, the complete variable domain reads DAMVIQNPRYQVTQFGKPVTLSCSQTLNHNVMYWYQQKSSQAPKLLFHYYDKDFNNEADTPDNFQSRRPNTSFCFLDIRSPGLGDTAMYLCATSRDSWETQYFGPGTRLLVL.